The 22 T cell receptor beta chains below all came from one sample that was sequenced in a study of siplizumab effects on memory and regulatory T cells. The table came from immunoSEQ multiplex PCR; TCRdb's copy has only in-frame clones and leaves some out. Among under 70,000 clones, around 80% were seen once, and the ten largest hold about 0.42%. The sequencing sample was made of memory CD4+ T cells sorted from blood. The receptor source for this set is a human donor in good health.

Concerning this clone: Other DNA sequences of this sample code for an identical CDR3. V and J are TRBV19 and TRBJ1-5; 9 positions match TRBD1. Trimming at V came to 3 bases and at J to 0 bases, leaving 3 bases not matched to a gene. Germline CDR1 is LNHDA and CDR2 is SQIVND (reference sequence). CDR3 length: 16 amino acids. CDR3 amino acids: CASSIGTGSSNQPQHF. The CDR3 nucleotides are TGTGCCAGTAGTATCGGGACAGGGAGTAGCAATCAGCCCCAGCATTTT.

The chain employs TRBV6-5 and TRBJ2-2, with D perhaps matching TRBD1 or TRBD2 (5 bases each). The CDR3 consists of 14 residues. Trimming took off 8 bases at V and 4 bases at J, with 14 bases between the two ends. Germline lookup yields CDR1 MNHEY and CDR2 SVGAGI. The CDR3 sequence: CASGTGSGTGELFF. CDR3 sequence (DNA): TGTGCCAGCGGGACGGGGTCGGGCACCGGGGAGCTGTTTTTT.

This clone has a handful of counts. V gene TRBV30 combines with J gene TRBJ1-1; D gene unclear. The V gene's germline CDR1 is GTSNPN and CDR2 SVGIG (reference sequence). This CDR3 has 14 residues. Trimming shortened V by 0 bases and J by 4 bases, and 12 bases separated the two germline ends. The CDR3 sequence is CAWSVEIRSTEAFF. The CDR3 region has the DNA TGTGCCTGGAGTGTCGAGATCAGGAGCACTGAAGCTTTCTTT.

This chain uses TRBV19 with TRBJ2-5; 10 bases fit TRBD1. Trimming at V came to 5 bases and at J to 2 bases, leaving 17 bases not matched to a gene. Germline V gene lookup returns CDR1 LNHDA and CDR2 SQIVND (reference sequence). The CDR3 is made up of 19 amino acids. CDR3 residues: CASSLLRQGARGRQETQYF. DNA of the CDR3: TGTGCCAGTAGTCTCCTACGACAGGGGGCCAGGGGACGACAAGAGACCCAGTACTTC.

This clone has a single count. CDR3 sequence: CASSDTPSTDTQYF. The CDR3 DNA follows: TGTGCCAGCAGCGACACACCTAGCACAGATACGCAGTATTTT. V gene TRBV5-5 combines with J gene TRBJ2-3; no firm D call. This CDR3 has 14 residues. V lost 4 bases to trimming and J lost 0 bases, with 9 bases between them. Germline V gene sequence: CDR1 SGHKS, CDR2 YYEKEE (reference sequence).

In nucleotides, the CDR3 is TGTGCCAGCAGCTTCTCCAGGAATCTCCCCGCTTTTACTGAAGCTTTCTTT. Translated: CASSFSRNLPAFTEAFF. This chain joins TRBV7-3 and TRBJ1-1; D is unclear. Trimming took off 3 bases at V and 5 bases at J, with 22 bases between the two ends. The CDR3 totals 17 residues. In germline, CDR1 is SGHTA, CDR2 FQGTGA.

In nucleotides, the CDR3 is TGTGCCAGCAGCCCCGGACAGCCTGGAAACACCATATATTTT. As protein: CASSPGQPGNTIYF. The chain employs TRBV7-3 and TRBJ1-3; weak D call: TRBD1 (6 bases). This CDR3 region has 14 residues. V dropped 5 bases and J dropped 2 bases, with 10 bases sitting between them. Per the germline V gene, CDR1 is SGHTA and CDR2 is FQGTGA.

The chain combines TRBV10-3 with TRBJ1-1; TRBD1 might be the D (5 bases). V shed 4 bases and J shed 0 bases, with 12 bases lying between them. This CDR3 spans 15 amino acids. CDR1 is ENHRY and CDR2 is SYGVKD in the germline V gene. The CDR3 coding sequence is TGTGCCATCAGTGGTGGAGAGGGGATGAACACTGAAGCTTTCTTT. Protein: CAISGGEGMNTEAFF.

The chain couples TRBV6-5 to TRBJ2-7, with 7 bases matching TRBD1. Trimming removed 2 bases from V and 1 base from J; junction bases left unmatched: 5. The CDR3 length is 15 residues. Germline V gene sequence: CDR1 MNHEY, CDR2 SVGAGI. The CDR3 sequence is CASSYTTGESYEQYF. CDR3 sequence (DNA): TGTGCCAGCAGTTACACAACAGGGGAGTCCTACGAGCAGTACTTC.

The chain recombines TRBV25-1 with TRBJ1-2; TRBD1 might be the D (6 bases). The CDR3 length is 14 residues. V lost 4 bases and J 4 bases, leaving 13 bases between the germline ends. Germline V gene data show CDR1 as MGHDK and CDR2 as SYGVNS. The CDR3 sequence is CASSVGQFSYGYTF. Written as DNA, the CDR3 is TGTGCCAGCAGTGTTGGACAGTTTTCCTATGGCTACACCTTC.

The chain recombines TRBV5-5 with TRBJ1-1; possibly TRBD1 for D (6 bases). The germline gives CDR1 SGHKS, CDR2 YYEKEE (reference sequence). The ends were cut back, 3 bases at V and 7 bases at J, with 22 bases in the middle. CDR3 length: 16 residues. Written as DNA, the CDR3 is TGTGCCAGCAGCTCCCCGGGTGGGGGGGGGCGAGGTGAAGCTTTCTTT. Translated: CASSSPGGGGRGEAFF.

This chain connects TRBV2 to TRBJ2-2; perhaps TRBD2 as D (7 bases). V lost 4 bases and J 2 bases, leaving 17 bases between the germline ends. Germline V lookup: CDR1 SNHLY, CDR2 FYNNEI. The CDR3 is made up of 17 amino acids. The CDR3: CASSVGGRPLNTGELFF. The CDR3 region has the DNA TGTGCCAGCAGTGTCGGGGGGCGCCCCCTTAACACCGGGGAGCTGTTTTTT.

The chain links TRBV7-9 to TRBJ2-7, with D maybe TRBD1 (6 bases). V dropped 8 bases and J dropped 1 base, with 12 bases sitting between them. The CDR3 has 13 amino acids. Germline CDR1 SEHNR, CDR2 FQNEAQ (reference sequence). The CDR3 nucleotides are TGTGCCAGCGGCCGGGACACTTCCTACGAGCAGTACTTC. It encodes CASGRDTSYEQYF. Full variable domain (missing parts from reference TRBV7-9 and TRBJ2-7): DTGVSQNPRHKITKRGQNVTFRCDPISEHNRLYWYRQTLGQGPEFLTYFQNEAQLEKSRLLSDRFSAERPKGSFSTLEIQRTEQGDSAMYLCASGRDTSYEQYFGPGTRLTVT.

The chain combines TRBV4-1 with TRBJ2-5; possibly TRBD2 for D (7 bases). Germline CDR1 MGHRA, CDR2 YSYEKL. The V gene lost 0 bases and the J gene lost 4 bases, with 15 bases spanning the gap. This CDR3 spans 16 amino acids. The CDR3 loop reads CASSQDRPGGIETQYF. CDR3 nucleotide sequence: TGCGCCAGCAGCCAAGATCGTCCGGGGGGCATAGAGACCCAGTACTTC.

V gene TRBV19 combines with J gene TRBJ1-5; possibly TRBD1 for D (5 bases). Germline V CDR1 and CDR2: LNHDA, SQIVND (reference sequence). V dropped 5 bases and J dropped 1 base, with 9 bases sitting between them. The CDR3 runs to 14 residues. The CDR3 reads CASSWGQSNQPQHF. The CDR3 DNA follows: TGTGCCAGTAGTTGGGGCCAAAGCAATCAGCCCCAGCATTTT.

The genes are TRBV5-4 and TRBJ1-4, with a possible D match to TRBD1 (5 bases). CDR3 length: 15 residues. With 3 bases removed from V and 7 bases from J, the gap between germline ends came to 16 bases. Germline assignment: CDR1 SGHNT and CDR2 YYREEE (reference sequence). This CDR3 reads CASSSFGSGSEKLFF. The DNA of the CDR3 is TGTGCCAGCAGCTCATTTGGGTCAGGGAGTGAAAAACTGTTTTTT.

The chain has TRBV7-2 and TRBJ1-5; D might be TRBD1 (5 bases). V dropped 5 bases and J dropped 6 bases, with 14 bases sitting between them. The CDR3 is 14 amino acids. Germline CDR1 and CDR2: SGHTA and FQGNSA. The CDR3 coding sequence is TGTGCCAGCAGCCCAAACGGGGGATTTCAGCCCCAGCATTTT. Amino acids: CASSPNGGFQPQHF.

As DNA, the CDR3 is TGTGCTAGTGGTTTGGCGATGACTAGCGGGGGGGCCTGGTACGAGCAGTACTTC. The encoded protein is CASGLAMTSGGAWYEQYF. The genes are TRBV12-5 and TRBJ2-7, with 14 bases fitting TRBD2. V was clipped by 1 base and J by 4 bases; unmatched bases: 9. Per germline, CDR1 LGHNT and CDR2 FRNRAP. The CDR3 spans 18 residues.

The gene calls are TRBV19 and TRBJ1-5; 10 bases fit TRBD1. J lost 9 bases, V lost 7 bases, and 9 bases had no gene match. Germline V lookup: CDR1 LNHDA, CDR2 SQIVND (reference sequence). The CDR3 runs to 14 residues. CDR3 loop: CASKPGQGFGPQHF. Here the CDR3 DNA reads TGTGCCAGTAAACCGGGACAGGGGTTTGGGCCCCAGCATTTT.

This chain connects TRBV28 to TRBJ1-4, with D possibly being TRBD1 (5 bases). Deletions cut 2 bases from V and 8 bases from J, with 12 bases between. The germline V gene has CDR1 MDHEN and CDR2 SYDVKM. The CDR3 spans 14 residues. The CDR3 loop is CASSLGGVWEKLFF. CDR3 sequence (DNA): TGTGCCAGCAGTTTAGGAGGGGTTTGGGAAAAACTGTTTTTT.

As for this clone: The germline gene is not matched at one end of the junction; a read error may be the cause. In the same sample, other DNA sequences code for this CDR3. The CDR3 spells CASSSATNSAYEQYF. DNA for the CDR3: TGCGCCAGCAGCTCAGCGACCAATTCGGCCTACGAGCAGTACTTC. The V call is TRBV7-2, the J call TRBJ2-7; no clear D gene. The CDR3 contains 15 residues. Germline CDR1 is SGHTA and CDR2 is FQGNSA.

The gene calls are TRBV4-3 and TRBJ2-3; D possibly corresponds to TRBD2 (6 bases). Germline V gene sequence: CDR1 LGHNA, CDR2 YSLEER. The ends were cut back, 3 bases at V and 0 bases at J, with 13 bases in the middle. The CDR3 is 16 amino acids. CDR3 protein: CASSQGGKLSTDTQYF. The CDR3 DNA sequence: TGCGCCAGCAGCCAGGGGGGAAAACTGAGCACAGATACGCAGTATTTT.